These 21 T cell receptor beta chains share one sample of origin, sequenced in a study of T cells after yellow fever vaccination. TCRdb reprocessed the 5' RACE reads via MiXCR and lists one record per CDR3 protein. The sample records 120,000 or so distinct CDR3 sequences, roughly 15% being singletons. The starting material was CD8+ T cells sorted from PBMCs, obtained 5 days after the yellow fever booster vaccination. The source is a man between 18 and 29 years old who received the YFV17D yellow fever vaccine.

V is TRBV30 and J is TRBJ2-2; TRBD1 matches 7 bases. V shed 4 bases, J shed 5 bases, and the junction held 4 bases outside the gene matches. Germline CDR1 GTSNPN, CDR2 SVGIG (reference sequence). CDR3 length: 13 amino acids. The CDR3, as DNA: TGTGCCTGGAATTCAGGGGGAACCGGGGAGCTGTTTTTT. It codes for CAWNSGGTGELFF.

This clonotype has just a few counts. V and J are TRBV24-1 and TRBJ1-1, with D unresolved. V was trimmed by 4 bases and J by 4 bases, leaving 3 bases between them. Germline assignment: CDR1 KGHDR and CDR2 SFDVKD. The CDR3 is made up of 11 amino acids. The CDR3 reads CATSEGTEAFF. DNA of the CDR3: TGTGCCACCAGTGAGGGCACTGAAGCTTTCTTT.

This clonotype was seen a handful of times. The chain is built from TRBV19 and TRBJ2-2, with D possibly matching TRBD2 (6 bases). This CDR3 region has 17 residues. Germline V gene sequence: CDR1 LNHDA, CDR2 SQIVND (reference sequence). V dropped 6 bases and J dropped 1 base, with 18 bases sitting between them. The chain's CDR3 is CASSPNWGLENTGELFF. CDR3 in DNA: TGTGCCAGTAGCCCAAACTGGGGACTCGAGAACACCGGGGAGCTGTTTTTT.

This clonotype was seen only a few times. This chain connects TRBV5-1 to TRBJ1-5; no clear D gene. Trimming stripped 1 base from V and 5 bases from J, with 13 bases between. The CDR3 consists of 15 residues. Germline V gene lookup returns CDR1 SGHRS and CDR2 YFSETQ. The CDR3: CASSLRPGFDQPQHF. The CDR3 nucleotides are TGCGCCAGCAGCTTGAGACCGGGCTTTGATCAGCCCCAGCATTTT.

This clonotype was picked up many times. The genes are TRBV6-4 and TRBJ2-3; 8 nucleotides agree with TRBD2. Losses at the gene ends were 3 bases for V and 4 bases for J; bases not matched to a gene: 6. The CDR3 sequence is 15 residues long. CDR1 and CDR2 from the germline V gene are MRHNA and SNTAGT. CDR3 region: CASSEGAGAADTQYF. The DNA for the CDR3 is TGTGCCAGCAGTGAAGGAGCGGGGGCCGCAGATACGCAGTATTTT.

This chain uses TRBV6-2 or TRBV6-3 with TRBJ2-2; possible D gene TRBD2, 6 bases. Germline V gene data show CDR1 as MNHEY and CDR2 as SVGEGT. The CDR3 is made up of 13 amino acids. Trimming left V 10 bases short and J 1 base short, with 10 bases between. CDR3 residues: CAIRERNTGELFF. For the CDR3, the DNA is TGTGCCATTCGGGAGAGGAACACCGGGGAGCTGTTTTTT.

This clonotype was seen only a few times. The gene calls are TRBV28 and TRBJ2-3; TRBD1 aligns across 9 bases. This CDR3 has 14 residues. V trimming: 9 bases; J trimming: 4 bases; junction bases outside the gene matches: 8. The germline CDR1 and CDR2 sequences are MDHEN and SYDVKM. DNA for the CDR3: TGTGCCAGGGGACAGGGAAGTTATTCAGATACGCAGTATTTT. As protein: CARGQGSYSDTQYF.

Only one count was recorded for this clonotype. The chain employs TRBV5-1 and TRBJ1-1, with D uncertain. Looked up from germline, CDR1 is SGHRS and CDR2 is YFSETQ. This CDR3 has 13 residues. Between the trimmed V and J ends, which lost 4 bases and 0 bases, there was a span of 7 bases. The CDR3 DNA follows: TGCGCCAGCAGCGTGACATTGAACACTGAAGCTTTCTTT. This encodes CASSVTLNTEAFF. The full variable domain, its missing parts supplied by reference TRBV5-1 and TRBJ1-1, is KAGVTQTPRYLIKTRGQQVTLSCSPISGHRSVSWYQQTPGQGLQFLFEYFSETQRNKGNFPGRFSGRQFSNSRSEMNVSTLELGDSALYLCASSVTLNTEAFFGQGTRLTVV.

The chain uses TRBV29-1 and TRBJ1-5; possibly TRBD1 for D (5 bases). This CDR3 is built from 13 residues. CDR1 is SQVTM, CDR2 ANQGSEA, per germline. The V gene lost 3 bases and the J gene lost 7 bases, with 13 bases spanning the gap. CDR3 nucleotides: TGCAGCGTTGAGGTCAGGGAGAACCAGCCCCAGCATTTT. Its translation is CSVEVRENQPQHF.

The chain combines TRBV30 with TRBJ1-2; no clear D. V was trimmed by 0 bases and J by 5 bases, leaving 10 bases between them. The CDR3 covers 13 residues. Germline CDR1 reads GTSNPN; CDR2 reads SVGIG (reference sequence). CDR3 in amino acids: CAWSVLRFYGYTF. CDR3 in DNA: TGTGCCTGGAGTGTACTCAGGTTTTATGGCTACACCTTC.

A few counts support this clonotype. This chain uses TRBV6-1 with TRBJ1-2, with D possibly TRBD1 on 6 matching bases. V dropped 3 bases and J dropped 8 bases, with 19 bases sitting between them. This CDR3 is 15 amino acids long. The germline gives CDR1 MNHNS, CDR2 SASEGT. Here the CDR3 DNA reads TGTGCCAGCAGTGATCGCCCCTCAGGGGCGGAGGGCTACACCTTC. Translated: CASSDRPSGAEGYTF.

The chain combines TRBV28 with TRBJ2-5; unclear D gene. V was clipped by 2 bases and J by 1 base, with 8 bases between them. There are 14 residues in the CDR3. CDR1 MDHEN and CDR2 SYDVKM come from the germline V gene. The chain's CDR3 is CASSLRALQETQYF. The CDR3 DNA sequence: TGTGCCAGCAGTTTAAGGGCCCTCCAAGAGACCCAGTACTTC. Drawing the rest from reference TRBV28 and TRBJ2-5, the complete variable domain is DVKVTQSSRYLVKRTGEKVFLECVQDMDHENMFWYRQDPGLGLRLIYFSYDVKMKEKGDIPEGYSVSREKKERFSLILESASTNQTSMYLCASSLRALQETQYFGPGTRLLVL.

The chain is built from TRBV27 and TRBJ1-4, with D uncertain. The germline V gene encodes CDR1 MNHEY and CDR2 SMNVEV (reference sequence). CDR3 length equals 13 residues. The V end lost 1 base, the J end lost 8 bases, and 8 bases lay between the germline ends. The chain's CDR3 is CASSLFGREKLFF. CDR3 DNA sequence: TGTGCCAGCAGTTTATTCGGCCGCGAAAAACTGTTTTTT. Using reference TRBV27 and TRBJ1-4 for the parts outside the CDR3, the full variable domain is EAQVTQNPRYLITVTGKKLTVTCSQNMNHEYMSWYRQDPGLGLRQIYYSMNVEVTDKGDVPEGYKVSRKEKRNFPLILESPSPNQTSLYFCASSLFGREKLFFGSGTQLSVL.

This sequence joins TRBV5-1 and TRBJ2-7; D call uncertain. The ends were cut back, 0 bases at V and 0 bases at J, with 13 bases in the middle. The V gene's germline CDR1 is SGHRS and CDR2 YFSETQ. This CDR3 has 16 amino acids. The CDR3 loop is CASSLAAQVDSYEQYF. The DNA of the CDR3 is TGCGCCAGCAGCTTGGCCGCCCAGGTGGACTCCTACGAGCAGTACTTC.

This chain joins TRBV20-1 and TRBJ2-1, with TRBD2 identical over 11 bases. CDR1 and CDR2 (germline): DFQATT, SNEGSKA (reference sequence). The CDR3 covers 16 residues. V was clipped by 2 bases and J by 2 bases; unmatched bases: 5. DNA for the CDR3: TGCAGTGCTAGACTAGCGGGGGGTTACACCTACAATGAGCAGTTCTTC. Its translation is CSARLAGGYTYNEQFF.

This clonotype was counted a few times. This CDR3 is CASNQGYTEAFF. The DNA of the CDR3 is TGTGCCTCGAACCAGGGATACACTGAAGCTTTCTTT. The chain has TRBV19 and TRBJ1-1, with D perhaps TRBD1 (5 bases). V lost 11 bases to trimming and J lost 3 bases, with 13 bases between them. This CDR3 is 12 amino acids long. CDR1 LNHDA and CDR2 SQIVND come from the germline V gene (reference sequence).

V and J are TRBV10-3 and TRBJ1-1, with a tentative D call TRBD1 (5 bases). This CDR3 spans 14 amino acids. Germline V CDR1 and CDR2: ENHRY, SYGVKD. The V end lost 6 bases, the J end lost 1 base, and 12 bases lay between the germline ends. The CDR3 here is CAISQTVANTEAFF. The CDR3 region has the DNA TGTGCCATCAGCCAGACAGTCGCGAACACTGAAGCTTTCTTT.

In its sample, this clonotype was seen a few times. CDR3 protein: CASSLDHRTDTQYF. The CDR3 coding sequence is TGCGCCAGCAGCTTGGACCACCGCACAGATACGCAGTATTTT. The chain carries TRBV5-1 and TRBJ2-3; no firm D call. V was pared by 0 bases and J by 1 base, with 6 bases between. CDR3 size: 14 residues. Germline lookup yields CDR1 SGHRS and CDR2 YFSETQ.

Ten or more counts support this clonotype. This chain connects TRBV5-1 to TRBJ2-3, with D perhaps TRBD1 (9 bases). This CDR3 is 15 amino acids long. Trimming pared 6 bases from V and 4 bases from J, leaving 18 bases between. CDR1 and CDR2 from the germline V gene are SGHRS and YFSETQ. The CDR3 region is CASKVAGQGPDTQYF. The CDR3 nucleotides read TGCGCCAGCAAGGTAGCGGGACAGGGACCAGATACGCAGTATTTT. The full variable domain, rest sourced from reference TRBV5-1 and TRBJ2-3, is KAGVTQTPRYLIKTRGQQVTLSCSPISGHRSVSWYQQTPGQGLQFLFEYFSETQRNKGNFPGRFSGRQFSNSRSEMNVSTLELGDSALYLCASKVAGQGPDTQYFGPGTRLTVL.

This clonotype was seen ten or more times. V is TRBV12-3 or TRBV12-4 and J is TRBJ2-4; D may be TRBD2 (6 bases). The CDR3 is 14 residues long. V was cut by 4 bases and J by 10 bases, with 17 bases left in between. The CDR3 loop is CASSSGTAWEIQYF. CDR3 nucleotides: TGTGCCAGCAGTTCCGGGACTGCCTGGGAGATTCAGTACTTC.

The chain recombines TRBV29-1 with TRBJ2-2; D gene ambiguous. Germline CDR1 is SQVTM and CDR2 is ANQGSEA. CDR3 length: 16 residues. Trimming took off 1 base at V and 4 bases at J, with 16 bases between the two ends. CDR3 sequence (DNA): TGCAGCGTTGAAGCAACGTCCCCCTATGCCACCGGGGAGCTGTTTTTT. Encoded protein: CSVEATSPYATGELFF.